Listed below are T cell receptor beta chains from one sample, sequenced in a study of radiation and T cells in renal cell carcinoma. Assay: immunoSEQ multiplex PCR; the TCRdb copy retains only in-frame clones and omits some. This sample carries about 150,000 clones, 88% of them seen once, and the ten largest clones take around 4%. The input for sequencing was blood, taken from a patient whose treatment included radiotherapy and nephrectomy. The source of these receptors is a woman in her seventies with renal cell carcinoma. The CDR3 runs from the conserved cysteine through the conserved F or W.

v_call	j_call	cdr3_aa
TRBV10-3	TRBJ2-7	CAISARGAGGPTYEQYF
TRBV5-1	TRBJ1-1	CASSLDRQGEAFF
TRBV25-1	TRBJ1-5	CASSSIGPNQPQHF
TRBV6-5	TRBJ2-2	CASSYFGGLRAGELFF
TRBV27	TRBJ1-2	CASSPRTGGGRDGYTF
TRBV5-4	TRBJ2-7	CASSSTGGNEQYF
TRBV18	TRBJ1-1	CASSGQGNTEAFF
TRBV6-6	TRBJ1-5	CASRHRDLDSNQPQHF
TRBV5-1	TRBJ2-5	CASSLGHASGTQYF
TRBV19	TRBJ1-1	CASSRGGEILAFF
TRBV7-2	TRBJ1-5	CASSFHRNQPQHF
TRBV7-3	TRBJ1-6	CASSSQGSNSPLHF
TRBV7-9	TRBJ1-2	CASSLEVRWYGYTF
TRBV4-3	TRBJ1-2	CASSQDHQGGYTF
TRBV21-1	TRBJ2-3	CASSADDGKDTQYF
TRBV14	TRBJ1-1	CASSQRGGNTEAFF
TRBV29-1	TRBJ2-3	CSVLRDTDTQYF
TRBV7-9	TRBJ1-1	CASSLAQGLNTEAFF
TRBV5-6	TRBJ2-5	CASNELAGAETQYF
TRBV6-6	TRBJ2-3	CASSYWGHSTDTQYF
TRBV21-1	TRBJ1-5	CASRGGAGGNQPQHF
TRBV6-1	TRBJ1-2	CASIERQGRGYTF
TRBV7-2	TRBJ2-1	CASSETGRNEQFF
TRBV29-1	TRBJ2-7	CSVGTAGYEQYF
TRBV4-1	TRBJ1-6	CASSQGPQLPLHF
TRBV7-8	TRBJ2-3	CASSLKGQGLTDTQYF
TRBV7-9	TRBJ2-1	CASCSGASGVDEQFF
TRBV18	TRBJ2-3	CASSPGGGGDTQYF
TRBV2	TRBJ2-3	CASQRGGLTDTQYF
TRBV10-3	TRBJ1-1	CAISSGQVRTEAFF
TRBV9	TRBJ1-1	CASSGDRGNLDEAFF
TRBV29-1	TRBJ1-2	CSVRQGGSIGYTF
TRBV18	TRBJ1-5	CASSPRPALRNETQHF
TRBV28	TRBJ2-7	CASSPTGGNYEQYF
TRBV9	TRBJ1-3	CASTTGAGNTIYF
TRBV7-2	TRBJ2-3	CASSPPTIAGSATQYF
TRBV6-5	TRBJ1-1	CASNMRQPNTEAFF